Below are 15 T cell receptor beta chains sequenced from a single sample in a study of T cell responses to AZD1222 COVID-19 vaccine (TCRdb year 2021). Receptor amplification or capture employed the immunoSEQ multiplex PCR assay. Entries here come from immuneACCESS through TCRdb and include only in-frame sequences with V and J called. Some clones fail to appear in such tables; in the studies checked, an unresolved V gene covers under half of the shortfall, and the cause of the remainder is unknown. The sample profile shows over 130,000 clones; 80% to 95% of them were found once. Clones ranked in the top ten supply approximately 3.8% of the sample. The time point label for this specimen denotes: about 28 days (+/-7) after the second vaccine dose. Sequences were derived from peripheral blood, sampled 28 days after the second AZD1222 dose. The receptors were sampled from an adult who received the AZD1222 COVID-19 vaccine.

The chain uses TRBV28 and TRBJ1-2; TRBD1 aligns across 7 bases. The V and J ends lost 6 bases and 4 bases, in that order; junction bases with no gene match: 2. Germline CDR1 reads MDHEN; CDR2 reads SYDVKM. The CDR3 totals 12 residues. Here the CDR3 DNA reads TGTGCCAGCAGCCGACAGGGCTATGGCTACACCTTC. It encodes CASSRQGYGYTF.

The CDR3 here is CASSYGVRGSTEAFF. The CDR3 DNA reads TGTGCCAGCAGTTACGGTGTTCGGGGGAGCACTGAAGCTTTCTTT. The genes are TRBV6-2 or TRBV6-3 and TRBJ1-1, with D possibly TRBD1 on 5 matching bases. Germline V CDR1 and CDR2: MNHEY, SVGEGT. This CDR3 has 15 residues. V was clipped by 2 bases and J by 4 bases, with 14 bases between them.

The J gene is TRBJ1-2, the V gene TRBV9, with D unresolved. The CDR3 has 14 residues. Trimming took 3 bases from V and 4 from J, leaving 13 bases between them. Germline V gene sequence: CDR1 SGDLS, CDR2 YYNGEE. CDR3 amino acids: CASSAASRGYGYTF. DNA of the CDR3: TGTGCCAGCAGCGCGGCGTCCCGGGGCTATGGCTACACCTTC. Full variable domain (outside the CDR3, taken from reference TRBV9 and TRBJ1-2): DSGVTQTPKHLITATGQRVTLRCSPRSGDLSVYWYQQSLDQGLQFLIQYYNGEERAKGNILERFSAQQFPDLHSELNLSSLELGDSALYFCASSAASRGYGYTFGSGTRLTVV.

This clone has just one count. CDR3 nucleotide sequence: TGTGCCAGCAGCCCAGGGGCAGGGGGCTATTATGGCTACACCTTC. Amino acids: CASSPGAGGYYGYTF. The V call is TRBV5-6, the J call TRBJ1-2, with 8 positions matching TRBD1. CDR3 length: 15 amino acids. Trimming cost V 4 bases and J 5 bases; bases outside gene matches: 10. The germline V gene encodes CDR1 SGHDT and CDR2 YYEEEE. Combining the CDR3 with reference TRBV5-6 and TRBJ1-2 gives the whole variable domain DAGVTQSPTHLIKTRGQQVTLRCSPKSGHDTVSWYQQALGQGPQFIFQYYEEEERQRGNFPDRFSGHQFPNYSSELNVNALLLGDSALYLCASSPGAGGYYGYTFGSGTRLTVV.

This chain joins TRBV9 and TRBJ2-3, with D unclear. Germline V gene lookup returns CDR1 SGDLS and CDR2 YYNGEE. V was clipped by 0 bases and J by 6 bases, with 5 bases between them. The CDR3 consists of 12 residues. The CDR3 bases are TGTGCCAGCAGCGTAGGGTACGATACGCAGTATTTT. Protein sequence: CASSVGYDTQYF.

The V gene is TRBV7-8, the J gene TRBJ2-5; a weak D match, TRBD1 (5 bases). The CDR3 runs 16 residues. Germline V gene sequence: CDR1 SGHVS, CDR2 FQNEAQ. V was pared by 5 bases and J by 11 bases, with 27 bases between. CDR3 sequence reads: CASSPLGAVGPAPQYF. CDR3 DNA sequence: TGTGCCAGCAGCCCTCTTGGGGCGGTCGGACCGGCACCTCAGTACTTC.

The chain combines TRBV2 with TRBJ2-7, with 10 bases that match TRBD1. Germline lookup yields CDR1 SNHLY and CDR2 FYNNEI. V shed 5 bases, J shed 2 bases, and the junction held 6 bases outside the gene matches. The CDR3 totals 15 residues. The CDR3 loop is CASSRLGTGAYEQYF. The DNA for the CDR3 is TGTGCCAGCAGTAGGCTTGGGACAGGGGCCTACGAGCAGTACTTC.

V gene TRBV2 combines with J gene TRBJ1-5; 9 bases agree with TRBD1. The J segment lost 5 bases and the V segment lost 6 bases, leaving 2 bases of the junction unmatched. The CDR3 has 13 residues. Germline-derived CDR1 and CDR2 are SNHLY and FYNNEI. The CDR3 here is CASSRTGDQPQHF. As DNA, the CDR3 is TGTGCCAGCAGCCGGACAGGGGATCAGCCCCAGCATTTT. Together with reference TRBV2 and TRBJ1-5, the CDR3 gives the full variable domain: EPEVTQTPSHQVTQMGQEVILRCVPISNHLYFYWYRQILGQKVEFLVSFYNNEISEKSEIFDDQFSVERPDGSNFTLKIRSTKLEDSAMYFCASSRTGDQPQHFGDGTRLSIL.

The chain carries TRBV3-1 (or the pseudogene TRBV3-2) and TRBJ2-1, with TRBD1 identical over 10 bases. Germline V lookup: CDR1 LGHDT, CDR2 YNNKEL (reference sequence). This CDR3 contains 15 residues. The trim removed 9 bases at V and 7 bases at J, leaving 12 bases unmatched. The CDR3 spells CASVTRDRGRNEQFF. Written as DNA, the CDR3 is TGTGCCAGTGTCACCCGGGACAGGGGTAGGAATGAGCAGTTCTTC.

This chain links TRBV7-6 with TRBJ2-7, with D maybe TRBD2 (7 bases). CDR3 size: 14 residues. Per germline, CDR1 SGHVS and CDR2 FNYEAQ. V was trimmed by 4 bases and J by 4 bases, leaving 14 bases between them. CDR3 region: CASSYGGGHYEQYF. CDR3 coding DNA: TGTGCCAGCAGCTACGGCGGGGGCCATTACGAGCAGTACTTC.

This chain joins TRBV6-6 and TRBJ2-7; D is uncertain. The CDR3 is made up of 15 amino acids. Trimming took 2 bases from V and 5 from J, leaving 16 bases between them. The germline V gene has CDR1 MNHNY and CDR2 SVGAGI (reference sequence). Here the CDR3 reads CASSYRAPGTDEQYF. CDR3 nucleotide sequence: TGTGCCAGCAGTTACAGAGCTCCAGGAACGGACGAGCAGTACTTC.

The chain links TRBV9 to TRBJ1-6, with 11 nucleotides matching TRBD1. The junction had 6 bases not matched to a gene; V was cut back by 3 bases and J by 7 bases. Germline loops: CDR1 SGDLS, CDR2 YYNGEE. CDR3 size: 16 residues. The chain's CDR3 is CASSARGTGGNSPLHF. The DNA for the CDR3 is TGTGCCAGCAGCGCAAGAGGGACAGGGGGAAATTCACCCCTCCACTTT.

The J gene is TRBJ2-5, the V gene TRBV2; 9 bases agree with TRBD2. V shed 2 bases, J shed 5 bases, and the junction held 12 bases outside the gene matches. The V gene's germline CDR1 is SNHLY and CDR2 FYNNEI. This CDR3 spans 17 amino acids. CDR3 nucleotides: TGTGCCAGCAGTGAAATTAGCGGGAGAGGAATGGGCGAGACCCAGTACTTC. Its protein product is CASSEISGRGMGETQYF.

This clone was counted once. V gene TRBV10-3 combines with J gene TRBJ2-7, with TRBD1 matching over 11 bases. J lost 2 bases, V lost 6 bases, and 6 bases had no gene match. The CDR3 spans 15 residues. Per the germline V gene, CDR1 is ENHRY and CDR2 is SYGVKD. This CDR3 is CAISRVGQGAYEQYF. The CDR3 DNA sequence: TGTGCCATCAGCCGGGTGGGACAGGGGGCCTACGAGCAGTACTTC.

This clone was counted a single time. V is TRBV27 and J is TRBJ2-1, with 15 bases identical to TRBD2. The CDR3 is 14 residues long. The trim removed 6 bases at V and 9 bases at J, leaving 3 bases unmatched. CDR1 is MNHEY, CDR2 SMNVEV, per germline (reference sequence). The CDR3 here is CASRGLAGGFEQFF. The DNA of the CDR3 is TGTGCCAGCAGAGGACTAGCGGGAGGGTTTGAGCAGTTCTTC.